These 14 T cell receptor beta chains were sequenced from one sample in a study of blood T cell repertoires in COVID-19. The protocol was immunoSEQ multiplex PCR, while the TCRdb copy is restricted to in-frame clones and leaves out a portion. This sample has about 300,000 clones, with roughly 86% found just once. Sequencing was done on a sample of peripheral blood. These receptors were obtained from a man between 65 and 85 years old with acute or convalescent COVID-19.

This clone was counted a single time. J is TRBJ1-6 and V is TRBV7-9, with 7 nucleotides matching TRBD1. Germline V gives CDR1 SEHNR, CDR2 FQNEAQ (reference sequence). This CDR3 spans 15 amino acids. V gave up 7 bases and J gave up 7 bases; unmatched junction bases: 10. CDR3 bases: TGTGCCAGCACGACCCGAGGACAGGAGAATTCACCCCTCCACTTT. This sequence encodes CASTTRGQENSPLHF. Supplemented by reference TRBV7-9 and TRBJ1-6, the full variable domain reads DTGVSQNPRHKITKRGQNVTFRCDPISEHNRLYWYRQTLGQGPEFLTYFQNEAQLEKSRLLSDRFSAERPKGSFSTLEIQRTEQGDSAMYLCASTTRGQENSPLHFGNGTRLTVT.

The rearrangement joins TRBV19 to TRBJ1-5; TRBD1 is a possible D gene (5 bases). Trimming removed 3 bases from V and 3 bases from J, with 12 bases in between. Per the germline V gene, CDR1 is LNHDA and CDR2 is SQIVND (reference sequence). This CDR3 comprises 15 residues. CDR3 in DNA: TGTGCCAGTAGTATGAGGTCAGGGTTCAATCAGCCCCAGCATTTT. Translation: CASSMRSGFNQPQHF.

This clone came up once. The chain couples TRBV27 to TRBJ1-1; 8 bases agree with TRBD1. This CDR3 is built from 15 residues. From germline, CDR1 is MNHEY and CDR2 SMNVEV (reference sequence). V was clipped by 5 bases and J by 4 bases; unmatched bases: 9. The CDR3 loop is CASSLDRGDSTEAFF. The CDR3 bases are TGTGCCAGCAGTCTTGACAGGGGTGATTCCACTGAAGCTTTCTTT.

The chain uses TRBV28 and TRBJ2-3; 11 bases are shared with TRBD2. Looked up from germline, CDR1 is MDHEN and CDR2 is SYDVKM. The V and J ends lost 4 bases and 2 bases, in that order; junction bases with no gene match: 11. This CDR3 spans 18 amino acids. The CDR3 sequence: CASSSPAGLAENTDTQYF. The CDR3, as DNA: TGTGCCAGCAGTTCACCCGCGGGACTAGCGGAAAACACAGATACGCAGTATTTT.

This chain connects TRBV19 to TRBJ1-5; 10 bases align to TRBD1. The CDR3 contains 15 residues. V was pared by 6 bases and J by 4 bases, with 6 bases of the junction left unmatched. Germline V gene data show CDR1 as LNHDA and CDR2 as SQIVND (reference sequence). CDR3 in DNA: TGTGCCAGTAGCACGACAGGGGGCCGGAATCAGCCCCAGCATTTT. It is translated as CASSTTGGRNQPQHF.

This clone was picked up one time. The chain carries TRBV2 and TRBJ2-2; 14 nucleotides match TRBD2. This CDR3 is built from 15 residues. The V and J ends lost 6 bases and 5 bases, in that order; junction bases with no gene match: 2. Germline V gives CDR1 SNHLY, CDR2 FYNNEI. CDR3 amino acids: CASRGTSGSTGELFF. As DNA, the CDR3 is TGTGCCAGCAGAGGGACTAGCGGGAGTACCGGGGAGCTGTTTTTT.

V gene TRBV29-1 combines with J gene TRBJ2-2; TRBD1 matches 8 bases. Germline CDR1 SQVTM, CDR2 ANQGSEA. Germline trimming cut 6 bases from V and 0 bases from J; bases unmatched to any gene: 21. CDR3 length: 20 amino acids. In DNA form, the CDR3 reads TGCAGCGTGAGACTCGACCGGGACAGGACGTTGTCGGCGAACACCGGGGAGCTGTTTTTT. Translating gives CSVRLDRDRTLSANTGELFF.

This clone has more than one count but fewer than ten. The rearrangement joins TRBV7-2 to TRBJ1-2; 7 bases align to TRBD1. The trim removed 1 base at V and 4 bases at J, leaving 6 bases unmatched. CDR1 SGHTA and CDR2 FQGNSA come from the germline V gene. The length of the CDR3 is 15 residues. DNA of the CDR3: TGTGCCAGCAGCTTAGGCGGGACAGTGCTCTATGGCTACACCTTC. The encoded protein is CASSLGGTVLYGYTF.

This clone was detected a few times. The V gene is TRBV7-9, the J gene TRBJ2-7, with D perhaps matching TRBD2 (6 bases). V was trimmed by 4 bases and J by 3 bases, leaving 10 bases between them. The V gene's germline CDR1 is SEHNR and CDR2 FQNEAQ (reference sequence). CDR3 size: 13 residues. CDR3 coding DNA: TGTGCCAGCAGCTACGGGGGATACTACGAGCAGTACTTC. It encodes CASSYGGYYEQYF. Combining the CDR3 with reference TRBV7-9 and TRBJ2-7 gives the whole variable domain DTGVSQNPRHKITKRGQNVTFRCDPISEHNRLYWYRQTLGQGPEFLTYFQNEAQLEKSRLLSDRFSAERPKGSFSTLEIQRTEQGDSAMYLCASSYGGYYEQYFGPGTRLTVT.

The chain combines TRBV5-1 with TRBJ2-2, with a tentative D call TRBD2 (6 bases). The length of the CDR3 is 15 residues. CDR1 is SGHRS and CDR2 is YFSETQ in the germline V gene. V was pared by 4 bases and J by 4 bases, with 14 bases between. CDR3: CASSPGGWGTGELFF. The CDR3 DNA reads TGCGCCAGCAGCCCCGGAGGGTGGGGCACCGGGGAGCTGTTTTTT.

V usage is TRBV5-1 and J usage is TRBJ2-3; D gene unclear. V lost 5 bases to trimming and J lost 0 bases, with 10 bases between them. The germline V gene encodes CDR1 SGHRS and CDR2 YFSETQ. The CDR3 totals 14 residues. The CDR3 nucleotides are TGCGCCAGCAGGAGACTGCCAAGCACAGATACGCAGTATTTT. Its protein is CASRRLPSTDTQYF. The full variable domain, in which reference TRBV5-1 and TRBJ2-3 provide the parts outside the CDR3, is KAGVTQTPRYLIKTRGQQVTLSCSPISGHRSVSWYQQTPGQGLQFLFEYFSETQRNKGNFPGRFSGRQFSNSRSEMNVSTLELGDSALYLCASRRLPSTDTQYFGPGTRLTVL.

The CDR3 protein is CAISDGSGGEDTQYF. In nucleotides, the CDR3 is TGTGCCATCAGTGATGGTAGCGGGGGGGAAGATACGCAGTATTTT. This chain uses TRBV10-3 with TRBJ2-3, with 11 bases lining up with TRBD2. Losses at the gene ends were 3 bases for V and 5 bases for J; bases not matched to a gene: 4. The CDR3 totals 15 residues. Germline CDR1 ENHRY, CDR2 SYGVKD.

The genes are TRBV11-1 and TRBJ2-5; D not certain. V dropped 5 bases and J dropped 1 base, with 8 bases sitting between them. This CDR3 has 13 residues. The V gene's germline CDR1 is SGHAT and CDR2 FQDESV (reference sequence). The CDR3 protein is CASSPRPQETQYF. Written as DNA, the CDR3 is TGTGCCAGCAGCCCTCGTCCCCAAGAGACCCAGTACTTC.

The chain recombines TRBV6-5 with TRBJ2-1, with TRBD2 as a possible D gene (6 bases). Germline CDR1 and CDR2: MNHEY and SVGAGI. The CDR3 runs 16 residues. The V and J ends lost 3 bases and 7 bases respectively, with 19 bases between them. CDR3 protein: CASSYHRDSRLNEQFF. DNA of the CDR3: TGTGCCAGCAGTTATCATCGGGACTCCCGATTGAATGAGCAGTTCTTC.